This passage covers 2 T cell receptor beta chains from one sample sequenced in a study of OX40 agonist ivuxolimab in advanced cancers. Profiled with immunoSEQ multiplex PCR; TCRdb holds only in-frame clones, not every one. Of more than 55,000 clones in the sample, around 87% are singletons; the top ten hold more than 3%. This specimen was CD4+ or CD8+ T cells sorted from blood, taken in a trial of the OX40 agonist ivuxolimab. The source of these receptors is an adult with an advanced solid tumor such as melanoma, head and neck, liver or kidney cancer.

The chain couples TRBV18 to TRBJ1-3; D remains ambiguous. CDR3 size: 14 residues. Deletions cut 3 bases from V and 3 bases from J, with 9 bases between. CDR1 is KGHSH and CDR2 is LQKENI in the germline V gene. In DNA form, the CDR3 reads TGTGCCAGCTCACCCACAGAGTATGGAAACACCATATATTTT. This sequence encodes CASSPTEYGNTIYF.

CDR3 DNA: TGTGCCAGCAGCGTTCTGGCGGGAAGCTCCTACAATGAGCAGTTCTTC. Translation: CASSVLAGSSYNEQFF. This chain connects TRBV9 to TRBJ2-1; possible D gene TRBD2, 6 bases. Trimming removed 2 bases from V and 0 bases from J, with 12 bases in between. Germline lookup yields CDR1 SGDLS and CDR2 YYNGEE. The CDR3 spans 16 residues.